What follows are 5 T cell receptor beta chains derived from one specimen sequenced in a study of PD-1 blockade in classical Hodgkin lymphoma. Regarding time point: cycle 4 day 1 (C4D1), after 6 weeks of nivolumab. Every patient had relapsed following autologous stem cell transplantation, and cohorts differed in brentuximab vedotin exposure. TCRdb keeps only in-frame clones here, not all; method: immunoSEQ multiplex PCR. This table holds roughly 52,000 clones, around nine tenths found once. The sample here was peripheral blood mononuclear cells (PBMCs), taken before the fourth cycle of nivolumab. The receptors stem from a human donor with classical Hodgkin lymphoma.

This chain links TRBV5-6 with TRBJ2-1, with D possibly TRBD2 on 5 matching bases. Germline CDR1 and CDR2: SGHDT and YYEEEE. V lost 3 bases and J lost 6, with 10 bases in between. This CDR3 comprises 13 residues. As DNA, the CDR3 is TGTGCCAGCAGCTCGGCCGGAGGCAATGAGCAGTTCTTC. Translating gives CASSSAGGNEQFF.

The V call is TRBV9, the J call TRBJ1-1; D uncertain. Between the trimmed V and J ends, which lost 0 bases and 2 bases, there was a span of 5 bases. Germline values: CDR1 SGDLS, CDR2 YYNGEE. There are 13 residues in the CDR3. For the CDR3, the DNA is TGTGCCAGCAGCGTAGCGACAAACACTGAAGCTTTCTTT. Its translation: CASSVATNTEAFF.

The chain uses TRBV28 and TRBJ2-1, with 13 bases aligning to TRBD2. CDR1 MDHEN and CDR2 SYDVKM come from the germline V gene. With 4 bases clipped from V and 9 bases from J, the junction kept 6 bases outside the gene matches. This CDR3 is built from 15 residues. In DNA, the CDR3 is TGTGCCAGCAGTTCCGGACTAGCGGGGGCGGGTGAGCAGTTCTTC. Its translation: CASSSGLAGAGEQFF.

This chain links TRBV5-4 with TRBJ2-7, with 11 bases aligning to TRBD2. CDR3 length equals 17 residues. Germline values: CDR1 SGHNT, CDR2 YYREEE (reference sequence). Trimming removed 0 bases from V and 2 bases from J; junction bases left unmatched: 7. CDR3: CASSLVPSGGTPYEQYF. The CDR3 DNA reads TGTGCCAGCAGCTTGGTCCCTAGCGGGGGGACCCCCTACGAGCAGTACTTC.

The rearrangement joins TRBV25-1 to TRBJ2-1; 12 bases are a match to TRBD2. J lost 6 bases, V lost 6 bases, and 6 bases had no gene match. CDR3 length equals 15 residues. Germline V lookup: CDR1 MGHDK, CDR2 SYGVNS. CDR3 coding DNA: TGTGCCAGCAGATCGACTAGCGGGAGAGTCAATGAGCAGTTCTTC. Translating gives CASRSTSGRVNEQFF.